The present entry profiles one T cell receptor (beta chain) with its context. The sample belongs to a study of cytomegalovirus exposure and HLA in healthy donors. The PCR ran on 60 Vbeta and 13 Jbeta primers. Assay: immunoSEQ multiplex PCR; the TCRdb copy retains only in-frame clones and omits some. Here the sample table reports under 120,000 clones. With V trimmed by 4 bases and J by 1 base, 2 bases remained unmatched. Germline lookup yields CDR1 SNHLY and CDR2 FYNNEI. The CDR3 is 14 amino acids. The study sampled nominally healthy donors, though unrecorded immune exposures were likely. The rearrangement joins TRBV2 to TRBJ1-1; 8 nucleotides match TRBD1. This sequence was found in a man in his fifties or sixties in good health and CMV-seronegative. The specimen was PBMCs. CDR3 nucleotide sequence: TGTGCCAGCAGTGCTCAGGGGGCGAACACTGAAGCTTTCTTT. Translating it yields CASSAQGANTEAFF.